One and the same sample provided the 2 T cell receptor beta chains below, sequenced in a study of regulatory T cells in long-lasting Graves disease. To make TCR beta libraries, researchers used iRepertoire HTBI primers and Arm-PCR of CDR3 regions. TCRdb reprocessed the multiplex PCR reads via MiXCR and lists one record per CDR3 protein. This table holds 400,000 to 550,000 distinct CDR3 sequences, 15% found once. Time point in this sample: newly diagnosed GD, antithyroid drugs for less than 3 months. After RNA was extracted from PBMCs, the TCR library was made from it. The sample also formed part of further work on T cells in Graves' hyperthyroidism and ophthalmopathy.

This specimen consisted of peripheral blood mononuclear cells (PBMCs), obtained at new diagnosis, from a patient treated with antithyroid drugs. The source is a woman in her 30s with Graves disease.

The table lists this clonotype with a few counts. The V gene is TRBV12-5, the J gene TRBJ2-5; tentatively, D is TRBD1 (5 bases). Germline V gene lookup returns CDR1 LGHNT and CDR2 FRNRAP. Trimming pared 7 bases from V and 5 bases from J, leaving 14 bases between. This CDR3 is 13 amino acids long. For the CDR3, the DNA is TGTGCTAGTGCCTCCCCAGGGATTGAGACCCAGTACTTC. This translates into CASASPGIETQYF. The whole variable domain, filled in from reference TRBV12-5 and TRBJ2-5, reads DARVTQTPRHKVTEMGQEVTMRCQPILGHNTVFWYRQTMMQGLELLAYFRNRAPLDDSGMPKDRFSAEMPDATLATLKIQPSEPRDSAVYFCASASPGIETQYFGPGTRLLVL.

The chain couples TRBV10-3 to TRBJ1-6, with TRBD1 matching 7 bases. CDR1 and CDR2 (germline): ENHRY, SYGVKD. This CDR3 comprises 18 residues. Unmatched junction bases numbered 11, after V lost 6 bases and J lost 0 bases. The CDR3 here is CAIRSGTATSSYNSPLHF. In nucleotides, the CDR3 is TGTGCCATCAGGTCCGGGACAGCCACGAGCTCCTATAATTCACCCCTCCACTTT.